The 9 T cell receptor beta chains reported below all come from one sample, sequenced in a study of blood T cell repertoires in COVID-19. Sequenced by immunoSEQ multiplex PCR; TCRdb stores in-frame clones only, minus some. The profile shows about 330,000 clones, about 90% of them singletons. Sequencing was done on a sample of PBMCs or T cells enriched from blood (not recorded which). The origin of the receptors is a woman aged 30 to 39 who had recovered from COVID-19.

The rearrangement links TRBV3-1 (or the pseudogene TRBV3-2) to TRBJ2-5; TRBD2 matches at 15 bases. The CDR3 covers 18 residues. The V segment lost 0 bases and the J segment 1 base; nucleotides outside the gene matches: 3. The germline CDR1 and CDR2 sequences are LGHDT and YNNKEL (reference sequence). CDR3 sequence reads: CASSQEGTSGGIQETQYF. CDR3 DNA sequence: TGTGCCAGCAGCCAAGAAGGGACTAGCGGGGGGATCCAAGAGACCCAGTACTTC.

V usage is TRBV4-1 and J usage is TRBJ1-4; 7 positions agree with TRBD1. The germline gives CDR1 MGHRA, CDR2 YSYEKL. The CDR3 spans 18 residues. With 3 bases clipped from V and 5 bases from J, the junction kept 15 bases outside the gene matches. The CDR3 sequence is CASSHEQGSGPSNEKLFF. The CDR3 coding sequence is TGCGCCAGCAGCCATGAACAGGGGTCGGGACCCTCCAATGAAAAACTGTTTTTT.

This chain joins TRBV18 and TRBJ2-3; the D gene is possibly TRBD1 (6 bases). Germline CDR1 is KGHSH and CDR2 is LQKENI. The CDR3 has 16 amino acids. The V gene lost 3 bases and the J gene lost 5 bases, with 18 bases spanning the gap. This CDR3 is CASSPTGTPAIDTQYF. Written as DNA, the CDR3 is TGTGCCAGCTCACCTACAGGGACCCCAGCCATAGATACGCAGTATTTT.

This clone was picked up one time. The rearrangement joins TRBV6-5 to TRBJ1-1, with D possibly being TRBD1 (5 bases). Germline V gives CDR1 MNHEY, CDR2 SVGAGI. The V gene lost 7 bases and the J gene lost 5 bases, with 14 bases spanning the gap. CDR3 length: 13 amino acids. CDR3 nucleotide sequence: TGTGCCAGCACCCAAAAAAGGGGAACTGAAGCTTTCTTT. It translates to CASTQKRGTEAFF.

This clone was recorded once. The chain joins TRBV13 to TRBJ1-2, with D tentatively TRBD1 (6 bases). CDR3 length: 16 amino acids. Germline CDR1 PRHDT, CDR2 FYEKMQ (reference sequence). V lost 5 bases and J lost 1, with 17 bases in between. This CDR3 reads CASSPGDIRGNYGYTF. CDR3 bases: TGTGCCAGCAGCCCCGGGGACATTCGGGGTAACTATGGCTACACCTTC.

The CDR3 here is CASTPTGADYTEAFF. The CDR3 DNA is TGCGCCAGCACCCCGACAGGGGCCGACTACACTGAAGCTTTCTTT. V gene TRBV5-1 combines with J gene TRBJ1-1; 8 nucleotides agree with TRBD1. Germline CDR1 SGHRS, CDR2 YFSETQ. The J segment lost 3 bases and the V segment lost 6 bases, leaving 10 bases of the junction unmatched. The CDR3 extends over 15 amino acids.

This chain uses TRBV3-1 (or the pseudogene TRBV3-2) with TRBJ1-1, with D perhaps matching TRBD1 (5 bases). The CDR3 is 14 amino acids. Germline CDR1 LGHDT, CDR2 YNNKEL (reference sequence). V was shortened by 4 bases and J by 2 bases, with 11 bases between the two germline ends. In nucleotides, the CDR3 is TGTGCCAGCAGCCCGGCGGGGACCAACACTGAAGCTTTCTTT. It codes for CASSPAGTNTEAFF.

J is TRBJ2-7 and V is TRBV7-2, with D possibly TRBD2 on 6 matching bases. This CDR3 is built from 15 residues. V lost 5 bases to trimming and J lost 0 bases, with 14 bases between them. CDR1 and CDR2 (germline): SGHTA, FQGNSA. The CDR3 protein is CASSPAGGSSYEQYF. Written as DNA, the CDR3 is TGTGCCAGCAGCCCAGCTGGGGGGAGCTCCTACGAGCAGTACTTC.

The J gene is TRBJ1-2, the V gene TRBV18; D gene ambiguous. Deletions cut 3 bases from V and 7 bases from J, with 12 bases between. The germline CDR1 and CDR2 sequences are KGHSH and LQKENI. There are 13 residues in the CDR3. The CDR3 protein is CASSPGPETGYTF. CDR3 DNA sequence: TGTGCCAGCTCACCGGGCCCCGAGACTGGCTACACCTTC.